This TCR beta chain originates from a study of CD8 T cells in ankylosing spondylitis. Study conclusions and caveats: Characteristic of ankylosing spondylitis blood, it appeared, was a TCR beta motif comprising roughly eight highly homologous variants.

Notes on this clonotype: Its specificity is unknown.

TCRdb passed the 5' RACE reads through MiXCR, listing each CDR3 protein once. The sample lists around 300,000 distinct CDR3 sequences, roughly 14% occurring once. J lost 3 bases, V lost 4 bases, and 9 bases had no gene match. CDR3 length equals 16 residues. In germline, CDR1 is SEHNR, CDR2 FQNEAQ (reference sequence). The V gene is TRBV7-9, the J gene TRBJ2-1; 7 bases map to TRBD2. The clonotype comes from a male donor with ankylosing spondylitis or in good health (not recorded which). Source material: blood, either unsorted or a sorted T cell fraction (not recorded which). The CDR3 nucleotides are TGTGCCAGCAGCTCCCTCGGGCCTAGCGGCTACAATGAGCAGTTCTTC. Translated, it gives CASSSLGPSGYNEQFF. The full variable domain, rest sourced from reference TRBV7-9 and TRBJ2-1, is DTGVSQNPRHKITKRGQNVTFRCDPISEHNRLYWYRQTLGQGPEFLTYFQNEAQLEKSRLLSDRFSAERPKGSFSTLEIQRTEQGDSAMYLCASSSLGPSGYNEQFFGPGTRLTVL.